The rows below give T cell receptor beta chains drawn from one sample of a study of T-cell reconstitution after alpha-beta-depleted transplantation in children. Using its own MiXCR run on the PCR reads, TCRdb lists one record per CDR3 protein. Among some 340,000 distinct CDR3 sequences listed, 10% were seen once. The sequencing used PBMCs from the stem cell graft donor, collected from the stem cell graft. These receptor sequences come from a human donor who donated a stem cell graft to a child with acute lymphoblastic leukemia. Both conserved end residues are part of each CDR3. D genes are given only for firm matches. Part of the rows lack a size; the others show once, few, many or a class for expanded clones.

clone_size	v_call	d_call	j_call	cdr3_nt	cdr3_aa
.	TRBV4-3	.	TRBJ1-2	TGCGCCAGCAGCCAAGAACCGGCGGGACGAAACTATGGCTACACCTTC	CASSQEPAGRNYGYTF
many	TRBV27	TRBD2	TRBJ2-7	TGTGCCAGCGGGACTAGCGGGTTACCCTACGAGCAGTACTTC	CASGTSGLPYEQYF
few	TRBV6-5	.	TRBJ2-3	TGTGCCAGCAGTTACGGTGACCTGAGCACAGATACGCAGTATTTT	CASSYGDLSTDTQYF
.	TRBV12-3/TRBV12-4	.	TRBJ2-1	TGTGCCAGCAGTTTCGTGGGGGTAGGGGTCTACAATGAGCAGTTCTTC	CASSFVGVGVYNEQFF
.	TRBV18	TRBD1	TRBJ1-1	TGTGCCAGCTCACAACGCACAACAGGGGACGGAGGCACTGAAGCTTTCTTT	CASSQRTTGDGGTEAFF
.	TRBV20-1	.	TRBJ2-7	TGCAGTGCTCCCCCCAAGTCGAGGCCCAGATACAACTACGAGCAGTACTTC	CSAPPKSRPRYNYEQYF
.	TRBV20-1	.	TRBJ2-1	TGCAGTGCTAGAGATGAAGGCGTAGGCTACAATGAGCAGTTCTTC	CSARDEGVGYNEQFF
many	TRBV7-8	.	TRBJ2-1	TGTGCCAGCAACTTGCTTACGGTAACTGAGCAGTTCTTC	CASNLLTVTEQFF
many	TRBV2	TRBD2	TRBJ2-2	TGTGCCAGAACTTGGACTAGCGGGGCCGGGGAGCTGTTTTTT	CARTWTSGAGELFF
few	TRBV4-3	TRBD2	TRBJ2-1	TGCGCCAGCAGCCAACAAGCGGGAAGTGGGTACAATGAGCAGTTCTTC	CASSQQAGSGYNEQFF
.	TRBV7-2	TRBD1	TRBJ1-5	TGTGCCAGCAGCTCCGGACAGGCCCCAGGAAATCAGCCCCAGCATTTT	CASSSGQAPGNQPQHF
few	TRBV4-3	.	TRBJ2-7	TGCGCCAGCAGCCCGGGACTCCTGGTTTACGAGCAGTACTTC	CASSPGLLVYEQYF
few	TRBV3-1	TRBD1	TRBJ1-5	TGTGCCAGCAGCAAGACCCGGGACAGGGTGGTTGGCAATCAGCCCCAGCATTTT	CASSKTRDRVVGNQPQHF
.	TRBV5-1	TRBD1	TRBJ2-1	TGCGCCAGCAGCCCAACCCCTAACAGGGGCAATGAGCAGTTCTTC	CASSPTPNRGNEQFF
many	TRBV4-3	TRBD2	TRBJ2-1	TGCGCCAGCAGCCAACCGGGACTAGCGGGGGTAAATGAGCAGTTCTTC	CASSQPGLAGVNEQFF
few	TRBV5-6	.	TRBJ1-5	TGTGCCAGCAGCTTGGGACTGCCGAATCAGCCCCAGCATTTT	CASSLGLPNQPQHF
few	TRBV7-9	.	TRBJ2-7	TGTGCCAGCAGCCCCGGCGGAGTCAAACTAACCTACGAGCAGTACTTC	CASSPGGVKLTYEQYF
many	TRBV28	.	TRBJ2-1	TGTGCCAGCAGTTTATCGAACAATGAGCAGTTCTTC	CASSLSNNEQFF
many	TRBV7-2	.	TRBJ2-3	TGTGCCAGCAGCTTAAACAGTAAAAGCACAGATACGCAGTATTTT	CASSLNSKSTDTQYF
few	TRBV3-1	.	TRBJ1-3	TGTGCCAGCAGCTTCGGGACGGGCTCTGGAAACACCATATATTTT	CASSFGTGSGNTIYF
few	TRBV5-1	.	TRBJ2-7	TGCGCCAGCAGGGGCGACGGTAGCTCCTACGAGCAGTACTTC	CASRGDGSSYEQYF
many	TRBV7-9	.	TRBJ1-1	TGTGCCAGCAGCTTCTGGGAGACTGAAGCTTTCTTT	CASSFWETEAFF
.	TRBV12-3/TRBV12-4	.	TRBJ2-2	TGTGCCAGCAGAGAGACGGGGACCGGGGAGCTGTTTTTT	CASRETGTGELFF
few	TRBV29-1	TRBD2	TRBJ2-1	TGCAGCGTTGGTGGGACTAGCCGAACGGGTGAGCAGTTCTTC	CSVGGTSRTGEQFF
.	TRBV28	.	TRBJ2-7	TGTGCCAGCAGTTTCCGGGGGGCCGAGCAGTACTTC	CASSFRGAEQYF
.	TRBV5-1	.	TRBJ1-4	TGCGCCGGCAGCGGTGGAGGGATGGGCGAAAAACTGTTTTTT	CAGSGGGMGEKLFF
few	TRBV7-2	.	TRBJ1-5	TGTGCCAGCAGCTTTGGGGGGGGGGTCAATCAGCCCCAGCATTTT	CASSFGGGVNQPQHF
few	TRBV5-5	.	TRBJ1-5	TGTGCCAGCAGCCCGGGGGTGGGACGGTCAATCTGGCCCCAGCATTTT	CASSPGVGRSIWPQHF
many	TRBV5-1	.	TRBJ2-3	TGTGCCAGCAGCTTAGGACCTAGCACAGATACGCAGTATTTT	CASSLGPSTDTQYF
few	TRBV6-5	.	TRBJ1-1	TGTGCCAGCAGCTACTGGCCTCCGACTGATATGAACACTGAAGCTTTCTTT	CASSYWPPTDMNTEAFF
many	TRBV7-9	TRBD1	TRBJ2-7	TGTGCCAGCAGTGGAGCATCGTCAGACAGGGGAACCTACGAGCAGTACTTC	CASSGASSDRGTYEQYF
many	TRBV9	.	TRBJ1-2	TGTGCCAGCACTTCAGGGTCCCACTATGGCTACACCTTC	CASTSGSHYGYTF
.	TRBV5-1	.	TRBJ2-3	TGCGCCAGCAGCCGTGGGGATGCGCAGTATTTT	CASSRGDAQYF
.	TRBV12-3/TRBV12-4	TRBD1	TRBJ1-1	TGTGCCAGCAGTTCCGGACAGGGGAAGACTGAAGCTTTCTTT	CASSSGQGKTEAFF
many	TRBV15	TRBD2	TRBJ2-1	TGTGCCACCAGCAGACCTAGCGGGAGAGGCAATGAGCAGTTCTTC	CATSRPSGRGNEQFF